Presented here are 17 T cell receptor beta chains from one specimen sequenced in a study of blood T cell repertoires in COVID-19. Libraries were prepared by immunoSEQ multiplex PCR; TCRdb keeps only in-frame clonotypes and omits some of them. The sample records fewer than 70,000 clones, over 75% being singletons. The sequencing input was peripheral blood. Receptor source: a man older than 75 with acute or convalescent COVID-19.

V is TRBV5-4 and J is TRBJ2-1; tentatively, D is TRBD2 (6 bases). The germline V gene has CDR1 SGHNT and CDR2 YYREEE (reference sequence). Between the trimmed V and J ends, which lost 2 bases and 10 bases, there was a span of 13 bases. There are 13 residues in the CDR3. The CDR3: CASSLTSRGEQFF. CDR3 coding DNA: TGTGCCAGCAGCTTAACTAGCCGCGGGGAGCAGTTCTTC. The full variable domain, rest sourced from reference TRBV5-4 and TRBJ2-1, is ETGVTQSPTHLIKTRGQQVTLRCSSQSGHNTVSWYQQALGQGPQFIFQYYREEENGRGNFPPRFSGLQFPNYSSELNVNALELDDSALYLCASSLTSRGEQFFGPGTRLTVL.

This chain connects TRBV28 to TRBJ1-5; D may be TRBD1 (6 bases). Germline CDR1 reads MDHEN; CDR2 reads SYDVKM. This CDR3 has 12 amino acids. V was trimmed by 11 bases and J by 5 bases, leaving 13 bases between them. This CDR3 is CAAGGTHQPQHF. The CDR3 DNA reads TGTGCCGCTGGTGGGACACATCAGCCCCAGCATTTT.

This chain joins TRBV5-5 and TRBJ1-2; D is possibly TRBD1 (5 bases). V lost 4 bases and J lost 4, with 11 bases in between. CDR1 and CDR2 (germline): SGHKS, YYEKEE (reference sequence). This CDR3 has 13 amino acids. The CDR3 loop is CASSPDSSYGYTF. Here the CDR3 DNA reads TGTGCCAGCAGCCCTGACAGCTCCTATGGCTACACCTTC.

This chain joins TRBV30 and TRBJ1-1; D unclear. V was pared by 5 bases and J by 9 bases, with 19 bases between. This CDR3 is 13 amino acids long. Germline CDR1 is GTSNPN and CDR2 is SVGIG (reference sequence). CDR3 loop: CAWVLPQTTKAFF. DNA of the CDR3: TGTGCCTGGGTTCTCCCTCAGACGACTAAAGCTTTCTTT.

In the case of this clone: Mismatch with germline at one junction end may stem from a read error. The chain has TRBV25-1 and TRBJ1-5, with TRBD1 matching 8 bases. The CDR3 contains 11 residues. Per the germline V gene, CDR1 is MGHDK and CDR2 is SYGVNS. The DNA of the CDR3 is TGTGCCAGCAGTGGGGCAGGGGGCGCCTTTTTT. Translated, it gives CASSGAGGAFF.

This chain uses TRBV5-5 with TRBJ1-1; D remains unclear. Germline values: CDR1 SGHKS, CDR2 YYEKEE (reference sequence). The CDR3 length is 16 residues. Trimming pared 4 bases from V and 1 base from J, leaving 17 bases between. The CDR3 region has the DNA TGTGCCAGCAGCCAGCATGTGGCGCGGGGGAACACTGAAGCTTTCTTT. It encodes CASSQHVARGNTEAFF.

The V gene is TRBV4-1, the J gene TRBJ1-4; TRBD1 agrees at 7 bases. The length of the CDR3 is 16 residues. Germline V gene lookup returns CDR1 MGHRA and CDR2 YSYEKL. The V segment lost 2 bases and the J segment 8 bases; nucleotides outside the gene matches: 11. The CDR3 DNA reads as TGCGCCAGCAGCCAATTTGGACAGGCCGGAAGCGAAAAACTGTTTTTT. Protein: CASSQFGQAGSEKLFF.

The chain carries TRBV5-1 and TRBJ2-1; D may be TRBD2 (6 bases). The CDR3 spans 14 residues. The V and J ends lost 3 bases and 5 bases respectively, with 12 bases between them. Germline CDR1 is SGHRS and CDR2 is YFSETQ. CDR3 in amino acids: CASSYGSSHNEQFF. DNA for the CDR3: TGCGCCAGCAGCTACGGGAGTAGCCACAATGAGCAGTTCTTC.

This clone occurred once. The V and J genes are TRBV10-3 and TRBJ1-6; D remains unclear. Trimming pared 5 bases from V and 3 bases from J, leaving 11 bases between. There are 15 residues in the CDR3. Germline-derived CDR1 and CDR2 are ENHRY and SYGVKD. The CDR3 coding sequence is TGTGCCATCAGTTCCCCAGGACTCTATAATTCACCCCTCCACTTT. This encodes CAISSPGLYNSPLHF.

This chain links TRBV12-3 or TRBV12-4 with TRBJ2-2; D is undetermined. Deletions cut 3 bases from V and 6 bases from J, with 5 bases between. This CDR3 spans 12 amino acids. CDR3 loop: CASSFTAGELFF. The CDR3 nucleotides read TGTGCCAGCAGTTTTACAGCCGGGGAGCTGTTTTTT.

The chain uses TRBV11-2 and TRBJ2-7; 7 bases are shared with TRBD2. The V gene's germline CDR1 is SGHAT and CDR2 FQNNGV. The ends lost 1 base at V and 4 bases at J; junction bases unmatched: 10. The CDR3 has 16 amino acids. The CDR3 nucleotides read TGTGCCAGCAGCTTAGCTCGGACTAGTCCTGCGTACGAGCAGTACTTC. Its protein product is CASSLARTSPAYEQYF.

The chain links TRBV2 to TRBJ1-3; D perhaps matches TRBD1 (6 bases). This CDR3 is 14 amino acids long. V lost 6 bases, J lost 4 bases, and 13 bases lay in between. Per germline, CDR1 SNHLY and CDR2 FYNNEI. This CDR3 is CASRLRDIGNTIYF. In DNA form, the CDR3 reads TGTGCCAGCAGGCTTAGGGACATAGGAAACACCATATATTTT.

This chain joins TRBV12-3 or TRBV12-4 and TRBJ1-2; D is undetermined. The CDR3 runs 13 residues. Trimming left V 7 bases short and J 5 bases short, with 14 bases between. CDR3 sequence: CASTGVRGYGYTF. DNA for the CDR3: TGTGCCAGCACCGGAGTTCGCGGGTATGGCTACACCTTC.

The V and J genes are TRBV2 and TRBJ2-3, with D possibly being TRBD2 (5 bases). This CDR3 is built from 16 residues. Trimming stripped 5 bases from V and 2 bases from J, with 17 bases between. The V gene's germline CDR1 is SNHLY and CDR2 FYNNEI. The CDR3 nucleotides read TGTGCCAGCAGTCGGACTCCCCAAGGCCTCACAGATACGCAGTATTTT. Translated: CASSRTPQGLTDTQYF.

The rearrangement uses TRBV29-1 and TRBJ1-2; D is unclear. The germline gives CDR1 SQVTM, CDR2 ANQGSEA. Trimming left V 6 bases short and J 4 bases short, with 21 bases between. The CDR3 is made up of 15 amino acids. CDR3 amino acids: CSVGSSEDRGYGYTF. The CDR3 DNA is TGCAGCGTCGGTTCGTCCGAAGATCGAGGCTATGGCTACACCTTC.

The chain recombines TRBV6-1 with TRBJ1-6; D uncertain. The CDR3 consists of 18 residues. V was pared by 0 bases and J by 6 bases, with 18 bases between. Germline V gene sequence: CDR1 MNHNS, CDR2 SASEGT. The CDR3 is CASSEASPGGAFNSPLHF. The CDR3 coding sequence is TGTGCCAGCAGTGAAGCGTCCCCGGGTGGTGCATTTAATTCACCCCTCCACTTT.

This chain joins TRBV6-2 or TRBV6-3 and TRBJ1-2; no reliable D call. Trimming removed 4 bases at V and 3 bases at J, with 12 bases between. Germline CDR1 and CDR2: MNHEY and SVGEGT. The CDR3 sequence is 14 residues long. The chain's CDR3 is CASSSPGMDYGYTF. DNA of the CDR3: TGTGCCAGCAGTTCCCCGGGGATGGACTATGGCTACACCTTC.